The 17 T cell receptor beta chains below all came from one sample that was sequenced in a study of siplizumab effects on memory and regulatory T cells. The table came from immunoSEQ multiplex PCR; TCRdb's copy has only in-frame clones and leaves some out. The table includes some 81,000 clones, 95% detected once. The sample comprised CD8+ T cells sorted from blood. These TCRs come from a human donor in good health.

The chain combines TRBV4-1 with TRBJ1-1; 8 nucleotides align to TRBD1. CDR1 and CDR2 (germline): MGHRA, YSYEKL. V lost 3 bases, J lost 2 bases, and 5 bases stayed unmatched. This CDR3 contains 15 residues. In DNA, the CDR3 is TGCGCCAGCAGCCACCAACAGGGGGTTAACACTGAAGCTTTCTTT. Translation gives CASSHQQGVNTEAFF.

This chain joins TRBV13 and TRBJ1-1, with 7 bases that match TRBD1. This CDR3 is 14 amino acids long. V trimming: 3 bases; J trimming: 0 bases; junction bases outside the gene matches: 1. CDR1 is PRHDT and CDR2 is FYEKMQ in the germline V gene (reference sequence). In nucleotides, the CDR3 is TGTGCCAGCAGCTTGACAGGGTTGAACACTGAAGCTTTCTTT. This translates into CASSLTGLNTEAFF.

The chain links TRBV4-1 to TRBJ2-5, with a weak D call TRBD2 (6 bases). Germline CDR1 and CDR2: MGHRA and YSYEKL. V shed 6 bases and J shed 3 bases, with 17 bases lying between them. The CDR3 sequence is 15 residues long. The CDR3 nucleotides read TGCGCCAGCAGGAGGGACCTCGGGAGCAAAGAGACCCAGTACTTC. This sequence encodes CASRRDLGSKETQYF.

V and J are TRBV7-8 and TRBJ1-1; D is unresolved. Looked up from germline, CDR1 is SGHVS and CDR2 is FQNEAQ. The CDR3 loop spans 14 amino acids. V was shortened by 3 bases and J by 3 bases, with 11 bases between the two germline ends. In DNA, the CDR3 is TGTGCCAGCAGCTTCCGGGCCGAGGACACTGAAGCTTTCTTT. Translated, it gives CASSFRAEDTEAFF.

The V call is TRBV14, the J call TRBJ1-2, with 10 bases that match TRBD1. The CDR3 contains 19 residues. V lost 1 base and J lost 3; bases outside the gene matches: 14. Germline V gene lookup returns CDR1 SGHDN and CDR2 FVKESK. The CDR3 sequence is CASSQAFRGQGKRDYGYTF. CDR3 in DNA: TGTGCCAGCAGCCAAGCGTTTAGGGGACAGGGGAAACGGGACTATGGCTACACCTTC.

In this sample, this clone turned up once. The chain has TRBV7-9 and TRBJ2-4, with TRBD1 matching over 8 bases. Germline values: CDR1 SEHNR, CDR2 FQNEAQ (reference sequence). The V gene end was trimmed by 5 bases and the J gene end by 0 bases; junction bases not matched to a gene: 6. CDR3 size: 16 residues. The CDR3 bases are TGTGCCAGCAGCCCCCGGACAGGGAAAGCCAAAAACATTCAGTACTTC. The encoded protein is CASSPRTGKAKNIQYF.

The chain employs TRBV10-1 and TRBJ2-5, with 12 positions matching TRBD2. Germline lookup yields CDR1 WNHNN and CDR2 SYGVQD (reference sequence). V dropped 3 bases and J dropped 5; count of bases not matched to a gene: 4. CDR3 size: 15 residues. The CDR3 region has the DNA TGCGCCAGCAGTGAACTAGCGGGAGGACGGGAGACCCAGTACTTC. Its translation: CASSELAGGRETQYF.

The gene calls are TRBV27 and TRBJ2-3; 7 bases line up with TRBD2. The CDR3 consists of 15 residues. Germline CDR1 is MNHEY and CDR2 is SMNVEV (reference sequence). V dropped 6 bases and J dropped 1; count of bases not matched to a gene: 7. The CDR3 loop is CASRRLAARTDTQYF. In DNA form, the CDR3 reads TGTGCCAGCAGGAGACTAGCTGCACGCACAGATACGCAGTATTTT.

The sample holds one count of this clone. The chain is built from TRBV6-5 and TRBJ2-7, with 10 bases identical to TRBD1. This CDR3 comprises 15 residues. CDR1 MNHEY and CDR2 SVGAGI come from the germline V gene. Trimming cost V 5 bases and J 5 bases; bases outside gene matches: 9. This chain's CDR3 is CASSTFRTGGNEQYF. The CDR3 DNA sequence: TGTGCCAGCAGTACATTTAGGACAGGGGGGAACGAGCAGTACTTC.

This chain connects TRBV19 to TRBJ2-5; 12 nucleotides match TRBD2. Germline values: CDR1 LNHDA, CDR2 SQIVND (reference sequence). The CDR3 contains 14 residues. V was clipped by 2 bases and J by 5 bases; unmatched bases: 0. CDR3 nucleotides: TGTGCCAGTAGTATACTAGCGGGAGGGGAGACCCAGTACTTC. Protein sequence: CASSILAGGETQYF.

The chain couples TRBV30 to TRBJ2-3; D is ambiguous. The V end was cut by 3 bases, the J end by 5 bases, with 12 bases between. Germline CDR1 and CDR2: GTSNPN and SVGIG (reference sequence). This CDR3 comprises 13 residues. CDR3 region: CAWREGPGDTQYF. The CDR3 region has the DNA TGTGCCTGGAGAGAAGGGCCTGGAGATACGCAGTATTTT.

The gene calls are TRBV6-5 and TRBJ2-3; tentatively, D is TRBD2 (5 bases). This CDR3 has 16 residues. Trimming removed 2 bases at V and 4 bases at J, with 16 bases between. Per germline, CDR1 MNHEY and CDR2 SVGAGI. CDR3 nucleotides: TGTGCCAGCAGTTACACCATACTAGGATCTTCAGATACGCAGTATTTT. Amino acids: CASSYTILGSSDTQYF.

V usage is TRBV5-1 and J usage is TRBJ2-7; 10 bases agree with TRBD2. J was trimmed by 6 bases and V by 0 bases; bases with no gene match: 9. The germline V gene has CDR1 SGHRS and CDR2 YFSETQ. The CDR3 runs to 16 residues. The CDR3 spells CASSLVASGSPSEQYF. CDR3 sequence (DNA): TGCGCCAGCAGCTTGGTGGCTAGCGGGAGCCCGTCCGAGCAGTACTTC.

This sequence joins TRBV9 and TRBJ1-2, with D tentatively TRBD1 (5 bases). Germline assignment: CDR1 SGDLS and CDR2 YYNGEE. Between the trimmed V and J ends, which lost 4 bases and 2 bases, there was a span of 21 bases. The CDR3 runs 17 residues. CDR3 in amino acids: CASSPPSEGPPNYGYTF. Here the CDR3 DNA reads TGTGCCAGCAGCCCCCCTAGCGAGGGGCCCCCAAACTATGGCTACACCTTC.

In the case of this clone: The junction differs from germline at one of its ends, possibly a read error. The V and J genes are TRBV7-7 and TRBJ2-7; a weak D match, TRBD2 (5 bases). The length of the CDR3 is 13 residues. Germline V gives CDR1 SSHAT, CDR2 FNYEAQ (reference sequence). The CDR3 sequence: CASSLASGSEQYF. CDR3 nucleotide sequence: TGTGCTAGCAGCTTAGCGTCCGGGTCCGAGCAGTACTTC.

In DNA, the CDR3 is TGTGCCAGCAGCGTAGGGGGGATCCCCTACGAGCAGTACTTC. Translating it yields CASSVGGIPYEQYF. This chain uses TRBV9 with TRBJ2-7; D is tentatively TRBD1 or TRBD2 (5 bases each). Germline V gene lookup returns CDR1 SGDLS and CDR2 YYNGEE. The V end was cut by 0 bases, the J end by 2 bases, with 9 bases between. This CDR3 comprises 14 residues. Using reference TRBV9 and TRBJ2-7 for the parts outside the CDR3, the full variable domain is DSGVTQTPKHLITATGQRVTLRCSPRSGDLSVYWYQQSLDQGLQFLIQYYNGEERAKGNILERFSAQQFPDLHSELNLSSLELGDSALYFCASSVGGIPYEQYFGPGTRLTVT.

This chain connects TRBV2 to TRBJ2-1, with 8 bases that match TRBD2. Germline-derived CDR1 and CDR2 are SNHLY and FYNNEI. J was trimmed by 0 bases and V by 4 bases; bases with no gene match: 2. The CDR3 runs to 15 residues. The chain's CDR3 is CASSGLASSYNEQFF. The CDR3 region has the DNA TGTGCCAGCAGTGGACTAGCGAGCTCCTACAATGAGCAGTTCTTC.